The text below deals with one T cell receptor (beta chain). Its antigen is unidentified. Measured with immunoSEQ multiplex PCR; TCRdb has only the in-frame clones, and not every one. The sample has about 420,000 clones; 85% to 90% are singletons. Treatment here: roughly 20 received Ad26.COV2.S at low or high dose, single or two shots; about 5 received placebo; per-sample allocation not given. Samples were taken on day 63 after the first vaccine or placebo injection. The germline CDR1 and CDR2 sequences are WSHSY and SAAADI. The CDR3 runs 16 residues. Trimming cost V 4 bases and J 1 base, with 13 bases left between them. The sample originates from a study of Ad26.COV2.S vaccination and SARS-CoV-2 variants. On the study more broadly: Donor had been placed in the Ad26.COV2.S arm of the COV1001 trial. By the intramuscular route, Ad26.COV2.S was given once, or twice 56 days apart. General study points: Post-vaccination breadth of spike-specific CD8+ and CD4+ T cell responses was reportedly substantial. Higher spike-specific TCR breadth was found in vaccine recipients than in placebo recipients.

The starting material was peripheral blood, obtained in a trial of Ad26.COV2.S vaccine versus placebo. V gene TRBV10-2 combines with J gene TRBJ2-2, with a weak D call TRBD1 (6 bases). The sequence was obtained from a person aged 18-60 years who received the Ad26.COV2.S COVID-19 vaccine or a placebo. CDR3 DNA: TGCGCCAGCAGTGTATTTAGGGACAAGAACACCGGGGAGCTGTTTTTT. It yields the protein CASSVFRDKNTGELFF.